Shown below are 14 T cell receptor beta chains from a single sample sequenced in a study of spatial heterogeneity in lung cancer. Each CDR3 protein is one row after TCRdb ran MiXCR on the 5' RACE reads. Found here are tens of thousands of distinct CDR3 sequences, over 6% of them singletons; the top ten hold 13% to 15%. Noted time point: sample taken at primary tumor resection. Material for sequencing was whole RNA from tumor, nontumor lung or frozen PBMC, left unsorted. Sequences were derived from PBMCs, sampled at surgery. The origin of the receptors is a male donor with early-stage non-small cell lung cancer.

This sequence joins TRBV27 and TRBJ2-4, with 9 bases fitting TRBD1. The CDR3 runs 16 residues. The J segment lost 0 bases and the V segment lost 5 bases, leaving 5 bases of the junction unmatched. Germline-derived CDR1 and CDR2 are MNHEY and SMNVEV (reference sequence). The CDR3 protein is CASSLTGGLAKNIQYF. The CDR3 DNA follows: TGTGCCAGCAGTCTGACAGGGGGACTAGCCAAAAACATTCAGTACTTC.

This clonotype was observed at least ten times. DNA of the CDR3: TGCAGTGCTAGCCCAACGACAGGGGAAGGCTACGAGCAGTACTTC. Its translation is CSASPTTGEGYEQYF. The chain carries TRBV20-1 and TRBJ2-7, with 8 bases fitting TRBD1. The CDR3 has 15 amino acids. Germline V CDR1 and CDR2: DFQATT, SNEGSKA (reference sequence). Trimming removed 3 bases from V and 3 bases from J; junction bases left unmatched: 10.

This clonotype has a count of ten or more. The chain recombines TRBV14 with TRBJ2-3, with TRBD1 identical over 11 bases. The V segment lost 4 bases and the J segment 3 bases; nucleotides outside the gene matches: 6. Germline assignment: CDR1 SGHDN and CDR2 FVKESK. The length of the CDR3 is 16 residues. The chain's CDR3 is CASSRGQGARTDTQYF. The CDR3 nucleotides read TGTGCCAGCAGCCGCGGACAGGGGGCGCGTACAGATACGCAGTATTTT.

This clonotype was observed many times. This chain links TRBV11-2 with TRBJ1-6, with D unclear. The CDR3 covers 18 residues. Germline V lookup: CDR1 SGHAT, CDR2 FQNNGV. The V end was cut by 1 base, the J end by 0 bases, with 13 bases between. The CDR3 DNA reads TGTGCCAGCAGCTTAGCCCTTTCGGGAAGCTCCTATAATTCACCCCTCCACTTT. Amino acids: CASSLALSGSSYNSPLHF.

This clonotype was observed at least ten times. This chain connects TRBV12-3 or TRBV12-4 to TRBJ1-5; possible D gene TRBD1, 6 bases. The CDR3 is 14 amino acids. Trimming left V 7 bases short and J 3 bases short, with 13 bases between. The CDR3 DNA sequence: TGTGCCAGCACCACGGGGGGCCTCAATCAGCCCCAGCATTTT. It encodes CASTTGGLNQPQHF.

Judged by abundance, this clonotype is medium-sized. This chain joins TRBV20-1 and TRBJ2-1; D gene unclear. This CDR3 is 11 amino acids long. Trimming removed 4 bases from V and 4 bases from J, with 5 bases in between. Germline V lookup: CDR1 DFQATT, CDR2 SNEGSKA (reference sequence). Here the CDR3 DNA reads TGCAGTGCTAACCGTTACAATGAGCAGTTCTTC. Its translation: CSANRYNEQFF.

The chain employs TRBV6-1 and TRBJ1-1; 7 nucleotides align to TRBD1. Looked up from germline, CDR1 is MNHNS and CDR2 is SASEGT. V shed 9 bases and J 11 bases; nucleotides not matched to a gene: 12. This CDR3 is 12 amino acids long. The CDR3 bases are TGTGCCAGAGACGGACAGGCTCGTCGGGCTTTCTTT. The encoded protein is CARDGQARRAFF.

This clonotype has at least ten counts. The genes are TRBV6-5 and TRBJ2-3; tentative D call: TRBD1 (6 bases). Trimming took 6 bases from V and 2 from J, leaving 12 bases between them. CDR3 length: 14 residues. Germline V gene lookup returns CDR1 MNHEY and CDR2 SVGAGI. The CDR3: CASSRQVFTDTQYF. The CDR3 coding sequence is TGTGCCAGCAGCCGACAGGTTTTCACAGATACGCAGTATTTT.

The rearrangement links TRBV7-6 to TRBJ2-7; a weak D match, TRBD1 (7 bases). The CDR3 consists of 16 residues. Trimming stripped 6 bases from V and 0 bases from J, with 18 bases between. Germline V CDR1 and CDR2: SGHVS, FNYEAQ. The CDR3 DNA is TGTGCCAGCAGTCCCGTAGGGGGGACAGTCTCCTACGAGCAGTACTTC. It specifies CASSPVGGTVSYEQYF.

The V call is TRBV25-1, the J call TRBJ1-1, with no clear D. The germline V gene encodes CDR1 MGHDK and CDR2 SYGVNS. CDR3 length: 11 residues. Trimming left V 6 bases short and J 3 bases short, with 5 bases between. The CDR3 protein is CASRWDTEAFF. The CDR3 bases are TGTGCCAGCAGGTGGGACACTGAAGCTTTCTTT.

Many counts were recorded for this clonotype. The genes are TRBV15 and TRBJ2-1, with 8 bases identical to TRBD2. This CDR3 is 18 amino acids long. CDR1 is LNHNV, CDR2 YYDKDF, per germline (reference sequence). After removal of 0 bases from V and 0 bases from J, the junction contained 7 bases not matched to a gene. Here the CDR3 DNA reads TGTGCCACCAGCAGAGATCTAGCGGGTCTGAGCTCCTACAATGAGCAGTTCTTC. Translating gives CATSRDLAGLSSYNEQFF.

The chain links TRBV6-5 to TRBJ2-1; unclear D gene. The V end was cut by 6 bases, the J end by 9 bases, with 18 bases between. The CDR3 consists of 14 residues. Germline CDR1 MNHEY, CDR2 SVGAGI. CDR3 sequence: CASSPTWSRIEQFF. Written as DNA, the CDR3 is TGTGCCAGCAGCCCTACCTGGAGCCGAATTGAGCAGTTCTTC.

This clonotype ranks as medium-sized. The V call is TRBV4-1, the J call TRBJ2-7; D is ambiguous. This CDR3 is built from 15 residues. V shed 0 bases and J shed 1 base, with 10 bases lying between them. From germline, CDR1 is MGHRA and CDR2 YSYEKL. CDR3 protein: CASSQDRSASYEQYF. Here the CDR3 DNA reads TGCGCCAGCAGCCAAGATCGTTCAGCTTCCTACGAGCAGTACTTC.

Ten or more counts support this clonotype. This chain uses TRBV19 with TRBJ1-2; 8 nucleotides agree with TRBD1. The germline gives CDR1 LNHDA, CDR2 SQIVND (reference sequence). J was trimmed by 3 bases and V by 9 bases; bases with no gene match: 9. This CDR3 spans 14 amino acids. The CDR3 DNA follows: TGTGCCAGCAGGCCGACGGGACAGGACTATGGCTACACCTTC. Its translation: CASRPTGQDYGYTF.